This T cell receptor beta chain was documented in a study of identical twins. Concerning this clonotype: Its antigen is unidentified.

Deletions cut 5 bases from V and 0 bases from J, with 11 bases between. The germline CDR1 and CDR2 sequences are MGHRA and YSYEKL. The CDR3 totals 15 residues. Study-wide findings and caveats: Low generation-probability sequences were in excess among twin-shared out-of-frame alpha sequences. Interpretation of the results relied on cross-sectional statistical analysis and not on following the same donors.

Template switching created a universal primer site, and the cDNA included unique molecular identifiers. TCRdb reanalysed the 5' RACE reads using MiXCR and keeps one entry per CDR3 protein. The data contain 300,000 to 400,000 distinct CDR3 sequences, approximately 13% of them seen just once; the ten biggest clones take up about 7%. The same specimen was also included in a second study, on yellow fever vaccine responses in identical twins.

The chain has TRBV4-1 and TRBJ1-5; D call uncertain. Sequenced input: CD8+ T cells sorted from blood. The sequence derives from a woman between 18 and 29 years old in good health. The CDR3 DNA is TGCGCCAGCAGCAGCGGTATCTCTAGCAATCAGCCCCAGCATTTT. Translated: CASSSGISSNQPQHF.